Shown below are 11 T cell receptor beta chains from a single sample sequenced in a study of shared clonotypes between healthy human individuals. Method: immunoSEQ multiplex PCR; TCRdb's copy keeps in-frame clones and lacks some. The data contain 1 million to 1.2 million clones, 70% to 80% of them singletons. Specimen: memory CD4+ T cells from PBMCs. Subset defined: CD45RA-negative fraction. Receptors were obtained from a man aged 18-30 years in good health. Some clones in this sample may be carry-over from other donors' samples.

V gene TRBV2 combines with J gene TRBJ2-5; no clear D. CDR3 length equals 11 residues. Germline V gene lookup returns CDR1 SNHLY and CDR2 FYNNEI. Deletions cut 7 bases from V and 4 bases from J, with 7 bases between. The DNA of the CDR3 is TGTGCCAGCATCCAAGGAGAGACCCAGTACTTC. It translates to CASIQGETQYF.

The rearrangement joins TRBV5-1 to TRBJ1-1, with D perhaps TRBD1 (5 bases). Trimming pared 4 bases from V and 8 bases from J, leaving 12 bases between. Germline-derived CDR1 and CDR2 are SGHRS and YFSETQ. This CDR3 comprises 12 residues. CDR3 DNA: TGCGCCAGCAGCGCAGGGTTTTCGGAAGCTTTCTTT. It codes for CASSAGFSEAFF.

This sequence joins TRBV6-5 and TRBJ1-2; D is uncertain. This CDR3 comprises 14 residues. The V end lost 7 bases, the J end lost 8 bases, and 20 bases lay between the germline ends. The germline gives CDR1 MNHEY, CDR2 SVGAGI. The CDR3 reads CASTNHGVMGGYTF. Written as DNA, the CDR3 is TGTGCCAGCACCAACCATGGGGTAATGGGAGGCTACACCTTC.

This chain connects TRBV5-1 to TRBJ1-2; 8 positions match TRBD1. The CDR3 is 14 residues long. With 4 bases clipped from V and 6 bases from J, the junction kept 8 bases outside the gene matches. CDR1 and CDR2 (germline): SGHRS, YFSETQ. The CDR3 DNA reads as TGCGCCAGCAGCCAACTCCAGGGGGCCCATGGCTACACCTTC. It yields the protein CASSQLQGAHGYTF.

In DNA form, the CDR3 reads TGTGCCAGCAGCTTAACAATGAACACTGAAGCTTTCTTT. It specifies CASSLTMNTEAFF. This sequence joins TRBV7-7 and TRBJ1-1; D remains unclear. Germline values: CDR1 SSHAT, CDR2 FNYEAQ (reference sequence). V lost 2 bases and J 0 bases, leaving 4 bases between the germline ends. CDR3 length: 13 residues.

Only one count was recorded for this clone. The chain is built from TRBV7-3 and TRBJ2-1, with TRBD1 matching over 8 bases. CDR3 size: 15 residues. Germline V lookup: CDR1 SGHTA, CDR2 FQGTGA. With V trimmed by 5 bases and J by 2 bases, 5 bases remained unmatched. The CDR3 loop is CASSPQGATYNEQFF. DNA of the CDR3: TGTGCCAGCAGCCCCCAGGGGGCGACCTACAATGAGCAGTTCTTC.

In the case of this clone: At one boundary the junction diverges from the germline segment, which might be a read error. The sample has other DNA sequences that encode this CDR3 too. This chain connects TRBV28 to TRBJ2-7, with a tentative D call TRBD2 (7 bases). The CDR3 covers 12 residues. The germline V gene has CDR1 MDHEN and CDR2 SYDVKM. This CDR3 is CASSSGGREQYF. The CDR3 DNA sequence: TGTGCCAGCAGTTCCGGGGGGCGGGAGCAGTATTTC.

The V gene is TRBV5-8, the J gene TRBJ1-2; TRBD1 might be the D (6 bases). The CDR3 runs to 15 residues. Germline CDR1 and CDR2: SGHTS and YDEGEE. V was shortened by 4 bases and J by 7 bases, with 20 bases between the two germline ends. The CDR3 loop is CASSPQNPGDGGYTF. CDR3 sequence (DNA): TGTGCCAGCAGCCCCCAAAATCCAGGGGACGGTGGCTACACCTTC.

The J gene is TRBJ1-1, the V gene TRBV6-1; no clear D. Germline V CDR1 and CDR2: MNHNS, SASEGT. The CDR3 sequence is 12 residues long. Trimming removed 7 bases from V and 8 bases from J, with 14 bases in between. The CDR3 DNA reads TGTGCCAGCACCCAATCCCCGATAGAAGCTTTCTTT. The encoded protein is CASTQSPIEAFF.

This clone was detected only a few times. The DNA of the CDR3 is TGTGCCAGCAGCTCCCGGCTTCCTGGAAACACCATATATTTT. This codes for CASSSRLPGNTIYF. The chain has TRBV13 and TRBJ1-3; D unresolved. V was trimmed by 4 bases and J by 2 bases, leaving 9 bases between them. The CDR3 covers 14 residues. CDR1 is PRHDT, CDR2 FYEKMQ, per germline (reference sequence).

This clone was counted only a few times. This specimen includes other DNA sequences encoding the same CDR3. The genes are TRBV5-1 and TRBJ2-5, with D maybe TRBD1 (6 bases). Trimming pared 4 bases from V and 2 bases from J, leaving 9 bases between. Looked up from germline, CDR1 is SGHRS and CDR2 is YFSETQ. This CDR3 is 13 amino acids long. For the CDR3, the DNA is TGCGCCAGCAGCCCAGGGGTACAAGAGACCCAGTACTTC. Translating it yields CASSPGVQETQYF.